This TCR beta chain comes out of a study of blood T cell repertoires in COVID-19. Study information: The United States, Italy and Spain provided the acute and convalescent COVID-19 samples.

Germline V gene data show CDR1 as MNHEY and CDR2 as SMNVEV (reference sequence). The CDR3 consists of 12 residues. V shed 8 bases and J shed 2 bases, with 8 bases lying between them. Cohorts were determined from participant-reported clinical history. In the original analysis: The assay estimated nucleated cells by amplifying reference gene primers. Profiled with immunoSEQ multiplex PCR; TCRdb holds only in-frame clones, not every one. V and J calls and clone size are given by that table; D and trimming were obtained from the DNA. Altogether approximately 300,000 clones are present, roughly 90% being singletons, with the ten largest covering 3% to 5%.

This TCR came from a woman aged 30 to 39 who had been exposed to COVID-19. The chain links TRBV27 to TRBJ2-3, with unresolved D. Sequencing was performed on PBMCs or T cells enriched from blood (not recorded which). The CDR3 is CASSSNTDTQYF. CDR3 sequence (DNA): TGTGCCAGCTCCTCTAACACAGATACGCAGTATTTT.